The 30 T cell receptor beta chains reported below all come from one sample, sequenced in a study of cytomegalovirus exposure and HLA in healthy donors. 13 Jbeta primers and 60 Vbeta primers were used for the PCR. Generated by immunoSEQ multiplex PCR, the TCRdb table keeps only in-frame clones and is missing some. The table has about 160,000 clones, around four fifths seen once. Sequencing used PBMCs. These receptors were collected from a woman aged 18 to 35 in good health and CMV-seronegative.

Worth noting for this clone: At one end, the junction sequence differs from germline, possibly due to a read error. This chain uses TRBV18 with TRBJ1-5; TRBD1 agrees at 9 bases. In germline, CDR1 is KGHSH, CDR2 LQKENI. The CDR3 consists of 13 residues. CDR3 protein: CVSSGDRDQPQHF. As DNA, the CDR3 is TGTGTCAGCTCAGGGGACAGGGACCAGCCCCAGCATTTT.

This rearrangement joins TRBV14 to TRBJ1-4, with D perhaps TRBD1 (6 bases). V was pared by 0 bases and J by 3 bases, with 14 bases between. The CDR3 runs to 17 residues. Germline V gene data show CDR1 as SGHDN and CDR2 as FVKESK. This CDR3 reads CASSQELSGQPNEKLFF. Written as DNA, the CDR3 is TGTGCCAGCAGCCAAGAACTCTCCGGACAGCCTAATGAAAAACTGTTTTTT.

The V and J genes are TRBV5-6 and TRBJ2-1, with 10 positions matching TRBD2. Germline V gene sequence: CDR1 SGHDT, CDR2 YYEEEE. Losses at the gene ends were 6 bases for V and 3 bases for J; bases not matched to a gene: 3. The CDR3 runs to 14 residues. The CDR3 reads CASNRLAGYNEQFF. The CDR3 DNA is TGTGCCAGCAACCGACTAGCGGGCTACAATGAGCAGTTCTTC.

The CDR3: CASSLELTYNEQFF. CDR3 DNA: TGTGCCAGCAGCTTGGAACTAACCTACAATGAGCAGTTCTTC. This chain joins TRBV5-8 and TRBJ2-1, with no clear D. The germline V gene encodes CDR1 SGHTS and CDR2 YDEGEE. Between the trimmed V and J ends, which lost 0 bases and 2 bases, there was a span of 6 bases. The CDR3 is made up of 14 amino acids.

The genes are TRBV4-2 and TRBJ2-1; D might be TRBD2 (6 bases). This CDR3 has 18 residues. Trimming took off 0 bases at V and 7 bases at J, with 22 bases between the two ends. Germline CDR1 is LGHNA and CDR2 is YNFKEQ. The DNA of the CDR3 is TGTGCCAGCAGCCAAGATCCTAGTGGCGGGGCCCAGTGGAATGAGCAGTTCTTC. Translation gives CASSQDPSGGAQWNEQFF.

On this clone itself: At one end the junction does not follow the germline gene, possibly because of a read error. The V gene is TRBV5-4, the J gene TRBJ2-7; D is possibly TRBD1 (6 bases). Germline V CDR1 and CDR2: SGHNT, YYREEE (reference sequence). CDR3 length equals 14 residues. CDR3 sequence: CASSLAGQSYEQYF. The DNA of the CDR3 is TGTGCCAGCAGCTTGGCGGGACAATCCTATGAGCAGTACTTC.

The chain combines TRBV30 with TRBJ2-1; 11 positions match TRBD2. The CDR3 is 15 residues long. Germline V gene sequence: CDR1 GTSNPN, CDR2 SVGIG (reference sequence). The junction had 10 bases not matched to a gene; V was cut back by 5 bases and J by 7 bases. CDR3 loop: CAWRIAGGPRNEQFF. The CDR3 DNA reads TGTGCCTGGCGCATAGCGGGAGGGCCAAGAAATGAGCAGTTCTTC.

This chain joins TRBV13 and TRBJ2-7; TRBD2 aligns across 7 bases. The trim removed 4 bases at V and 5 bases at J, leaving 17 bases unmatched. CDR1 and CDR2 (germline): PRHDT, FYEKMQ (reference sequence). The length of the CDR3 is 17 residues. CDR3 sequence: CASSYRRGERGHHEQYF. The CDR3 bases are TGTGCCAGCAGCTACCGACGGGGGGAGCGGGGTCACCACGAGCAGTACTTC.

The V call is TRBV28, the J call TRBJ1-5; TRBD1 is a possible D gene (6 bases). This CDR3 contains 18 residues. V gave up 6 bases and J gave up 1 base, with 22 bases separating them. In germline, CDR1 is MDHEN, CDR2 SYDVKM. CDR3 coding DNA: TGTGCCAGCAGCCCCAGACTCTGGGGACAAGGCAGCAATCAGCCCCAGCATTTT. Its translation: CASSPRLWGQGSNQPQHF.

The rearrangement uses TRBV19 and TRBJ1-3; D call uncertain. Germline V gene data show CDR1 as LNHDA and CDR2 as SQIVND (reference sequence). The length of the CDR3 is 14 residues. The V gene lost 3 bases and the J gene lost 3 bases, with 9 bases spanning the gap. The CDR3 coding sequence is TGTGCCAGTAGTATGGGAGGGAATGGAAACACCATATATTTT. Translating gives CASSMGGNGNTIYF.

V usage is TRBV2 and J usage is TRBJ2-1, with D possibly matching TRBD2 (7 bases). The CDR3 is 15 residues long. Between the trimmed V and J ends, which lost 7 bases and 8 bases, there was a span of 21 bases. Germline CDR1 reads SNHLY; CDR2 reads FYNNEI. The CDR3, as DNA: TGTGCCAGCACGGGCGGGGGCCAGGAGTGGGATGAGCAGTTCTTC. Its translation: CASTGGGQEWDEQFF.

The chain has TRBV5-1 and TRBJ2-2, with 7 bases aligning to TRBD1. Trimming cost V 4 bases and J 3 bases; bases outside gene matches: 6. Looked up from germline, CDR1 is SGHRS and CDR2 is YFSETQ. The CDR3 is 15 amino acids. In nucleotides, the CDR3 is TGCGCCAGCAGCCTATTGGGACAGCACACCGGGGAGCTGTTTTTT. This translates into CASSLLGQHTGELFF. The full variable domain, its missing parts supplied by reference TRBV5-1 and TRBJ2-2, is KAGVTQTPRYLIKTRGQQVTLSCSPISGHRSVSWYQQTPGQGLQFLFEYFSETQRNKGNFPGRFSGRQFSNSRSEMNVSTLELGDSALYLCASSLLGQHTGELFFGEGSRLTVL.

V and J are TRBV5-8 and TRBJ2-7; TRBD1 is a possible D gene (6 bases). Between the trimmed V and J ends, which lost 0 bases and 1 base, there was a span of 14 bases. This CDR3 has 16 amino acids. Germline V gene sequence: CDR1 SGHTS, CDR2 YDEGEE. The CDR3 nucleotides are TGTGCCAGCAGCTTGGCTTGGACAGTTGGGTCCTACGAGCAGTACTTC. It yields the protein CASSLAWTVGSYEQYF.

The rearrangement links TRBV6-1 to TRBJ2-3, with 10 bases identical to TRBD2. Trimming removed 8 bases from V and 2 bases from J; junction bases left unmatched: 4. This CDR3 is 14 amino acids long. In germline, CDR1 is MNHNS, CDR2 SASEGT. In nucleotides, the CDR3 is TGTGCCAGCTCAGCGGGAGGGCCCACAGATACGCAGTATTTT. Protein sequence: CASSAGGPTDTQYF.

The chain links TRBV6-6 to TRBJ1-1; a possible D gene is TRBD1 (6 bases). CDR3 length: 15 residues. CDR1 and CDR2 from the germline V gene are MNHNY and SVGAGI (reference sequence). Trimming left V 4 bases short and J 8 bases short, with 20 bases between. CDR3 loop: CASSFHPGTPIEAFF. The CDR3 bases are TGTGCCAGCAGTTTTCACCCCGGGACACCGATCGAAGCTTTCTTT.

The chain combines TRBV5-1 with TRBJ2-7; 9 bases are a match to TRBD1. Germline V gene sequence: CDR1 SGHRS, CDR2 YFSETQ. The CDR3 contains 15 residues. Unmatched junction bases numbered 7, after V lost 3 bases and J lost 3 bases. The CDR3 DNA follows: TGCGCCAGCAGCTCGGGCGGGACAGGGAACTACGAGCAGTACTTC. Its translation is CASSSGGTGNYEQYF.

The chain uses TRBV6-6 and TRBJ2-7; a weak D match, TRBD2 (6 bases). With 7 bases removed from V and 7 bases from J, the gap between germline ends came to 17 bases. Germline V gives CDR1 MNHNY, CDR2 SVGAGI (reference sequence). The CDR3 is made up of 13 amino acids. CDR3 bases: TGTGCCAGCAAGTCTACATTGGCGGGAGAGCAGTACTTC. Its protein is CASKSTLAGEQYF.

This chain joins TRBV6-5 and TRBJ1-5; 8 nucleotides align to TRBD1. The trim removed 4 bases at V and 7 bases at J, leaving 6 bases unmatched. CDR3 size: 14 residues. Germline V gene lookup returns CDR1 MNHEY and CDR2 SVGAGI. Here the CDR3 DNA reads TGTGCCAGCAGTTTTAGGACAGGGCAACAGCCCCAGCATTTT. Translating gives CASSFRTGQQPQHF.

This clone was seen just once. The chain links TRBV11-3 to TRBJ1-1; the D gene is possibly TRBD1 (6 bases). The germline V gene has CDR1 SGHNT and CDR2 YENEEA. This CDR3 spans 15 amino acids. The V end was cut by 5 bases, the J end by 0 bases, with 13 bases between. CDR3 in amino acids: CASSPRAGVNTEAFF. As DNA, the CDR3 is TGTGCCAGCAGCCCCCGGGCAGGGGTGAACACTGAAGCTTTCTTT. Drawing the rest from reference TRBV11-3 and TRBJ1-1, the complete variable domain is EAGVVQSPRYKIIEKKQPVAFWCNPISGHNTLYWYLQNLGQGPELLIRYENEEAVDDSQLPKDRFSAERLKGVDSTLKIQPAELGDSAVYLCASSPRAGVNTEAFFGQGTRLTVV.

CDR3 in DNA: TGTGCCATCCTTAAACAGGGGGTCTACGAGCAGTACTTC. It codes for CAILKQGVYEQYF. The chain couples TRBV10-3 to TRBJ2-7; 8 bases map to TRBD1. Germline V gene data show CDR1 as ENHRY and CDR2 as SYGVKD. V gave up 8 bases and J gave up 3 bases; unmatched junction bases: 6. This CDR3 has 13 residues.

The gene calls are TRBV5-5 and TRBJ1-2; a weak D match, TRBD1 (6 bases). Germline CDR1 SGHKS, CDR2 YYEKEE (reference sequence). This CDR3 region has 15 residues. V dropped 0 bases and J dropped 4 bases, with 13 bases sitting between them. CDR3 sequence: CASSLGDDRFYGYTF. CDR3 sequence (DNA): TGTGCCAGCAGCTTGGGCGACGACAGGTTCTATGGCTACACCTTC.

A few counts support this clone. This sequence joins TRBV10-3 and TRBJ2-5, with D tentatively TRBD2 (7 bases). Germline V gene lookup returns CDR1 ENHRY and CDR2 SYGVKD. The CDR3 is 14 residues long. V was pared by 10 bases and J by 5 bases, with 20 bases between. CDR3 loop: CATLGGRGIETQYF. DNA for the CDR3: TGTGCCACCCTTGGGGGGCGGGGGATCGAGACCCAGTACTTC.

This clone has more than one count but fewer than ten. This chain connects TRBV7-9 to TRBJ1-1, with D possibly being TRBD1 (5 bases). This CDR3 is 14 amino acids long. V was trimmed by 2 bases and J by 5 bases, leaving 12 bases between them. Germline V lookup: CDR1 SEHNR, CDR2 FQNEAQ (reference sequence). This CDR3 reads CASSLLGEGTEAFF. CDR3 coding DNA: TGTGCCAGCAGCTTACTAGGGGAGGGGACTGAAGCTTTCTTT.

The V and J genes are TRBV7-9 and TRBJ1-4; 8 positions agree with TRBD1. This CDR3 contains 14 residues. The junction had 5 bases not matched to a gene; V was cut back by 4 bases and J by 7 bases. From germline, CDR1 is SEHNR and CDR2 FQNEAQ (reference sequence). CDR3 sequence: CASSSQGALEKLFF. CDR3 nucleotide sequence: TGTGCCAGCAGCTCTCAGGGGGCGCTTGAAAAACTGTTTTTT.

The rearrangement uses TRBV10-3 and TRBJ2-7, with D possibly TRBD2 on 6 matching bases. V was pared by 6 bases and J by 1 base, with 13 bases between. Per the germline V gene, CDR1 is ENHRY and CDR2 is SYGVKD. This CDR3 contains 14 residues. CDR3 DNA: TGTGCCATCAGGGCCACCGGGACTTCCTACGAGCAGTACTTC. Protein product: CAIRATGTSYEQYF.

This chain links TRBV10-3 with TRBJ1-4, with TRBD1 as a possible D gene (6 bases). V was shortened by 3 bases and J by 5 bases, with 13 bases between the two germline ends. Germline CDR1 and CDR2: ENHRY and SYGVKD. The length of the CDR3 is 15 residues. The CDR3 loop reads CAISDGQSINEKLFF. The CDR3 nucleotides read TGTGCCATCAGTGATGGACAGAGCATCAATGAAAAACTGTTTTTT.

In nucleotides, the CDR3 is TGTGCCAGCACCGGGACAGGGGGGACCCAGTACTTC. Its translation is CASTGTGGTQYF. This rearrangement joins TRBV28 to TRBJ2-5; the match to TRBD1 covers 11 bases. CDR3 length equals 12 residues. The junction had 2 bases not matched to a gene; V was cut back by 7 bases and J by 7 bases. Germline V gene sequence: CDR1 MDHEN, CDR2 SYDVKM.

The CDR3 spells CASSSGTGESATNEKLFF. In DNA, the CDR3 is TGCGCCAGCAGCTCGGGGACGGGAGAGTCCGCAACTAATGAAAAACTGTTTTTT. The chain combines TRBV5-1 with TRBJ1-4, with D tentatively TRBD1 (5 bases). The CDR3 length is 18 residues. Germline loops: CDR1 SGHRS, CDR2 YFSETQ. The V end lost 3 bases, the J end lost 0 bases, and 18 bases lay between the germline ends.

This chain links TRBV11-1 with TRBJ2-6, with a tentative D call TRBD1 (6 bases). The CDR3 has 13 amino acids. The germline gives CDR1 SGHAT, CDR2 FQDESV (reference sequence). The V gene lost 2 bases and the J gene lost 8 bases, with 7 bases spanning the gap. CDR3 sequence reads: CASSLQGTNVLTF. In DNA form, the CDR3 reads TGTGCCAGCAGCTTACAGGGGACCAACGTCCTGACTTTC.

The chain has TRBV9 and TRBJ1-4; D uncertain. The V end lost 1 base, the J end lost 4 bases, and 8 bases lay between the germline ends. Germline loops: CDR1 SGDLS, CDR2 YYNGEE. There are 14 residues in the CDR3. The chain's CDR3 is CASSVNSNNEKLFF. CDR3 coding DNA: TGTGCCAGCAGCGTAAATTCTAATAATGAAAAACTGTTTTTT.